The 20 T cell receptor beta chains reported below all come from one sample, sequenced in a study of molecular identifiers for immune sequencing clone quantification (dated by TCRdb to 2017 to 2018). Library construction relied on PCR. Sequencing used a NextSeq 500. In TCRdb, the public reads were trimmed at Q25 with fastp and aligned with MiXCR, with productive beta chains retained. Here each entry gathers all rows of one CDR3 protein and keeps the most common genes and DNA. In this sample the table shows 85,000 to 130,000 distinct CDR3 sequences, under 40% of which occur a single time. The top ten hold less than 5.5% of the sample. The sequencing input was naive CD8+ T cells from blood, with Jurkat cell RNA spiked in. According to the study, the label for this sample's cell subset or site signals: FACS-sorted CD8+CD4-CCR7+CD45RA+ naive T cells. The receptor source for this set is a human donor in good health. Some libraries in this study had Jurkat cell RNA spiked in.

This clonotype has just a few counts. This chain connects TRBV7-9 to TRBJ2-1, with D possibly being TRBD2 (5 bases). The CDR3 totals 15 residues. Germline-derived CDR1 and CDR2 are SEHNR and FQNEAQ (reference sequence). Trimming pared 5 bases from V and 8 bases from J, leaving 19 bases between. CDR3 sequence (DNA): TGTGCCAGCAGCGACATTCTTGTAGCGATCGATGAGCAGTTCTTC. It specifies CASSDILVAIDEQFF.

A word on this clonotype: A read error is likely, as this CDR3 ends without the conserved phenylalanine or tryptophan. This chain connects TRBV28 to TRBJ1-5; TRBD1 agrees at 8 bases. V shed 2 bases, J shed 6 bases, and the junction held 3 bases outside the gene matches. Germline values: CDR1 MDHEN, CDR2 SYDVKM. The CDR3 totals 14 residues. CDR3 in amino acids: CASSLRQGAQPQHC. In nucleotides, the CDR3 is TGTGCCAGCAGTTTACGGCAGGGGGCTCAGCCCCAGCATTGT.

The V call is TRBV28, the J call TRBJ2-5; D gene uncertain. The CDR3 is 15 residues long. The germline gives CDR1 MDHEN, CDR2 SYDVKM. The V end lost 5 bases, the J end lost 3 bases, and 16 bases lay between the germline ends. The CDR3 loop is CASSNSREVKETQYF. The CDR3 DNA is TGTGCCAGCAGTAATTCTAGGGAAGTAAAAGAGACCCAGTACTTC.

The chain uses TRBV6-2 or TRBV6-3 and TRBJ2-7; 10 bases match TRBD1. Germline V gene lookup returns CDR1 MNHEY and CDR2 SVGEGT. The CDR3 contains 14 residues. The junction had 4 bases not matched to a gene; V was cut back by 6 bases and J by 2 bases. CDR3 sequence: CASSWDRGPYEQYF. CDR3 DNA sequence: TGTGCCAGCAGCTGGGACAGGGGCCCCTACGAGCAGTACTTC.

A few counts support this clonotype. V is TRBV7-6 and J is TRBJ2-5, with TRBD1 matching 7 bases. This CDR3 contains 14 residues. CDR1 and CDR2 from the germline V gene are SGHVS and FNYEAQ. J gave up 6 bases and V 1 base, and 5 bases lay outside the gene matches. The DNA for the CDR3 is TGTGCCAGCAGCTTAGTCGGGACAGTTAAGACCCAGTACTTC. Its protein product is CASSLVGTVKTQYF.

The chain has TRBV14 and TRBJ2-3; D is unclear. This CDR3 contains 13 residues. Deletions cut 1 base from V and 2 bases from J, with 4 bases between. The V gene's germline CDR1 is SGHDN and CDR2 FVKESK. This CDR3 is CASSQVLTDTQYF. The DNA for the CDR3 is TGTGCCAGCAGCCAAGTACTCACAGATACGCAGTATTTT.

The sample holds many counts of this clonotype. This chain connects TRBV6-5 to TRBJ1-5; D remains ambiguous. Germline values: CDR1 MNHEY, CDR2 SVGAGI. V lost 2 bases and J 1 base, leaving 12 bases between the germline ends. The CDR3 consists of 16 residues. The CDR3 region is CASSYGPVGSNQPQHF. CDR3 nucleotide sequence: TGTGCCAGCAGTTACGGGCCAGTCGGCAGCAATCAGCCCCAGCATTTT.

The gene calls are TRBV10-3 and TRBJ2-3; 9 nucleotides line up with TRBD1. The V and J ends lost 6 bases and 0 bases, in that order; junction bases with no gene match: 4. The CDR3 is 15 residues long. The germline V gene encodes CDR1 ENHRY and CDR2 SYGVKD. The CDR3 nucleotides are TGTGCCATCAGGACGGGGACAGGGAGCACAGATACGCAGTATTTT. The encoded protein is CAIRTGTGSTDTQYF.

The chain employs TRBV9 and TRBJ2-7, with a possible D match to TRBD1 (6 bases). Trimming took off 7 bases at V and 6 bases at J, with 20 bases between the two ends. The germline V gene encodes CDR1 SGDLS and CDR2 YYNGEE. The CDR3 consists of 14 residues. CDR3 in amino acids: CASGPGNRGSEQYF. CDR3 nucleotides: TGTGCCAGCGGCCCTGGGAATAGGGGGTCCGAGCAGTACTTC.

This clonotype was detected a few times. This chain uses TRBV20-1 with TRBJ2-7; 8 bases align to TRBD1. V shed 5 bases, J shed 2 bases, and the junction held 5 bases outside the gene matches. Germline-derived CDR1 and CDR2 are DFQATT and SNEGSKA (reference sequence). CDR3 length equals 13 residues. The CDR3 sequence: CSAPTGAPYEQYF. Written as DNA, the CDR3 is TGCAGTGCTCCGACAGGGGCTCCCTACGAGCAGTACTTC.

This clonotype came up a few times. The rearrangement uses TRBV9 and TRBJ2-7, with 11 positions matching TRBD1. With V trimmed by 3 bases and J by 3 bases, 8 bases remained unmatched. The CDR3 has 16 amino acids. Germline CDR1 and CDR2: SGDLS and YYNGEE. CDR3 nucleotide sequence: TGTGCCAGCAGCGCCCGGAGGGACAGGGGGATCTACGAGCAGTACTTC. Its translation: CASSARRDRGIYEQYF.

Turning to this clonotype: A much larger clone differs by one base, so this may be a read error. This chain links TRBV6-5 with TRBJ2-3; 10 nucleotides align to TRBD2. V trimming: 5 bases; J trimming: 9 bases; junction bases outside the gene matches: 11. The germline V gene encodes CDR1 MNHEY and CDR2 SVGAGI. CDR3 length equals 15 residues. Here the CDR3 DNA reads TGTGCCAGCAGTCTTCGATTAGCGGGAGGCGCCACGCAGTATTTT. Translating gives CASSLRLAGGATQYF.

This clonotype was recorded many times. The chain is built from TRBV28 and TRBJ2-7; 8 positions agree with TRBD2. Germline CDR1 MDHEN, CDR2 SYDVKM. The CDR3 consists of 14 residues. J was trimmed by 2 bases and V by 5 bases; bases with no gene match: 5. In DNA, the CDR3 is TGTGCCAGCAGTCGCCGGGGGGGAGCCTACGAGCAGTACTTC. Protein sequence: CASSRRGGAYEQYF.

The CDR3 is CASNLRDSYGGQFF. The CDR3 DNA sequence: TGTGCCAGCAATCTTCGGGACTCCTATGGGGGGCAGTTCTTC. This chain links TRBV28 with TRBJ2-1; weak D call: TRBD2 (6 bases). The CDR3 length is 14 residues. CDR1 is MDHEN and CDR2 is SYDVKM in the germline V gene. V was cut by 7 bases and J by 12 bases, with 22 bases left in between.

About this clonotype itself: Germline and junction disagree at one end, which may indicate a read error. The genes are TRBV19 and TRBJ2-5; the match to TRBD1 covers 11 bases. Per the germline V gene, CDR1 is LNHDA and CDR2 is SQIVND (reference sequence). This CDR3 comprises 14 residues. CDR3 protein: CAGSGQGAWETQYF. The CDR3 coding sequence is TGTGCCGGTAGCGGACAGGGGGCCTGGGAGACCCAGTACTTC.

This clonotype was picked up a small number of times. The rearrangement uses TRBV28 and TRBJ2-3, with TRBD1 matching 8 bases. CDR1 is MDHEN, CDR2 SYDVKM, per germline. The CDR3 spans 14 residues. Unmatched junction bases numbered 4, after V lost 3 bases and J lost 5 bases. The CDR3, as DNA: TGTGCCAGCAGTTTCGCAGGGGGCATAGATACGCAGTATTTT. Residues: CASSFAGGIDTQYF. The variable domain in full, completed from reference TRBV28 and TRBJ2-3, reads DVKVTQSSRYLVKRTGEKVFLECVQDMDHENMFWYRQDPGLGLRLIYFSYDVKMKEKGDIPEGYSVSREKKERFSLILESASTNQTSMYLCASSFAGGIDTQYFGPGTRLTVL.

This clonotype was observed a handful of times. The genes are TRBV19 and TRBJ2-3; TRBD2 might be the D (6 bases). Germline V lookup: CDR1 LNHDA, CDR2 SQIVND (reference sequence). V shed 6 bases and J shed 0 bases, with 22 bases lying between them. The CDR3 length is 18 residues. The CDR3 sequence is CASSRDSLPRASTDTQYF. The CDR3 DNA reads TGTGCCAGTAGCAGGGACTCTCTCCCTCGCGCTAGCACAGATACGCAGTATTTT.

V is TRBV20-1 and J is TRBJ2-1, with 8 bases identical to TRBD2. This CDR3 contains 17 residues. V gave up 0 bases and J gave up 4 bases; unmatched junction bases: 11. Per germline, CDR1 DFQATT and CDR2 SNEGSKA (reference sequence). This CDR3 reads CSARDWDSGNAYNEQFF. CDR3 sequence (DNA): TGCAGTGCTAGAGATTGGGATAGCGGGAATGCTTACAATGAGCAGTTCTTC.

The chain recombines TRBV5-3 with TRBJ2-7, with a tentative D call TRBD2 (6 bases). TRBV5-3 is labeled an ORF, and its function is uncertain. The V and J ends lost 8 bases and 0 bases respectively, with 24 bases between them. CDR3 length: 17 amino acids. The CDR3 spells CASSKPGLSGYSYEQYF. The CDR3 bases are TGTGCCAGCAGCAAGCCGGGACTTTCGGGATACTCCTACGAGCAGTACTTC.

This clonotype appeared many times. The CDR3 loop reads CASSLEDRVYEQYF. The CDR3 coding sequence is TGTGCCAGCAGCTTAGAGGACAGGGTCTACGAGCAGTACTTC. This chain joins TRBV7-9 and TRBJ2-7, with TRBD1 matching 8 bases. Germline V gene data show CDR1 as SEHNR and CDR2 as FQNEAQ (reference sequence). V lost 1 base, J lost 3 bases, and 2 bases stayed unmatched. The length of the CDR3 is 14 residues. Drawing the rest from reference TRBV7-9 and TRBJ2-7, the complete variable domain is DTGVSQNPRHKITKRGQNVTFRCDPISEHNRLYWYRQTLGQGPEFLTYFQNEAQLEKSRLLSDRFSAERPKGSFSTLEIQRTEQGDSAMYLCASSLEDRVYEQYFGPGTRLTVT.